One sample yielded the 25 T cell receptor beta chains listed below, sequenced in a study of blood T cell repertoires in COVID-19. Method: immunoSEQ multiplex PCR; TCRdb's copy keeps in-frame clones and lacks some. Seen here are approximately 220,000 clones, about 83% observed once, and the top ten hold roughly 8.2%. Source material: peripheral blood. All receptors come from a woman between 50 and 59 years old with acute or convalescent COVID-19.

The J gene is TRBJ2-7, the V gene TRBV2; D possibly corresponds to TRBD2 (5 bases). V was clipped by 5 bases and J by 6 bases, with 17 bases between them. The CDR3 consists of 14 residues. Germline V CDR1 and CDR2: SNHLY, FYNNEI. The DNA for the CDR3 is TGTGCCAGCAGTCCCTCCGGGATACCCACCGAGCAGTACTTC. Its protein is CASSPSGIPTEQYF.

CDR3 amino acids: CASSLASGRQETQYF. The DNA for the CDR3 is TGTGCCAGCAGCTTGGCTAGCGGGAGGCAAGAGACCCAGTACTTC. The rearrangement links TRBV5-4 to TRBJ2-5; TRBD2 aligns across 11 bases. The trim removed 0 bases at V and 2 bases at J, leaving 0 bases unmatched. This CDR3 has 15 amino acids. Germline V gene sequence: CDR1 SGHNT, CDR2 YYREEE (reference sequence).

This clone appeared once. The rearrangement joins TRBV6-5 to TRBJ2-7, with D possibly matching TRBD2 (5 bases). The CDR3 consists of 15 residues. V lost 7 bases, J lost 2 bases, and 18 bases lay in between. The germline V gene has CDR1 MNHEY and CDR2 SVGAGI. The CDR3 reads CASIPPVAGAYEQYF. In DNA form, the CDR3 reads TGTGCCAGCATTCCTCCCGTAGCCGGGGCCTACGAGCAGTACTTC.

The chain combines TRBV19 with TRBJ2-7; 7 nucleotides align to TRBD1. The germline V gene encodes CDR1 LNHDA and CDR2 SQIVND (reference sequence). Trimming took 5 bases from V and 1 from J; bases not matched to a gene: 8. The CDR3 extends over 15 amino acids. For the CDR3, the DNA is TGTGCCAGTAGTGTCAACAGGGGACATTCCTACGAGCAGTACTTC. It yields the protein CASSVNRGHSYEQYF.

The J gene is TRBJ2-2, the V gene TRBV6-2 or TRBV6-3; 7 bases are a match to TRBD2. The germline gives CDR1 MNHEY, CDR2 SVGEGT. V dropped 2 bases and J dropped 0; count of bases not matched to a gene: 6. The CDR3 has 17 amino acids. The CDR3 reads CASSYPGTTSNTGELFF. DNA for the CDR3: TGTGCCAGCAGTTACCCCGGGACTACATCGAACACCGGGGAGCTGTTTTTT.

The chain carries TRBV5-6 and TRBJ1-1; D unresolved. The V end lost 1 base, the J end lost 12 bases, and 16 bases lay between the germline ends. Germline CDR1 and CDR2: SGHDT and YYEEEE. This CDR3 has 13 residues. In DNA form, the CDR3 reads TGTGCCAGCAGCTTGCGTCCGCTGGAGAGAACTTTCTTT. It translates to CASSLRPLERTFF.

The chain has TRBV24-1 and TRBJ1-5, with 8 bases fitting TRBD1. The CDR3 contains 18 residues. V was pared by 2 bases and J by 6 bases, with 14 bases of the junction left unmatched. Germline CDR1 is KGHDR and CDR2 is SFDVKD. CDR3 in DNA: TGTGCCACCAGTGATTCGACCCTCGGACAGGGTAAGACTCAGCCCCAGCATTTT. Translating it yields CATSDSTLGQGKTQPQHF.

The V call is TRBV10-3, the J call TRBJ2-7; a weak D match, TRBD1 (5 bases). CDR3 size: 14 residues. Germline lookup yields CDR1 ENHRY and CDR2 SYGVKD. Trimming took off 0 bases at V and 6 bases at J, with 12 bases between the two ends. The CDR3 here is CAISESGTGGEQYF. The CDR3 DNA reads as TGTGCCATCAGTGAGTCGGGAACAGGTGGCGAGCAGTACTTC.

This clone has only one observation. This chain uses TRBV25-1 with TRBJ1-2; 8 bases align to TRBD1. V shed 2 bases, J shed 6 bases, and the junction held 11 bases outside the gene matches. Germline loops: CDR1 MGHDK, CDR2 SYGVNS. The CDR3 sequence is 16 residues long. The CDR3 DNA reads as TGTGCCAGCAGTGAAGGGGGACAGGCGGACTGGGATGGCTACACCTTC. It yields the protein CASSEGGQADWDGYTF.

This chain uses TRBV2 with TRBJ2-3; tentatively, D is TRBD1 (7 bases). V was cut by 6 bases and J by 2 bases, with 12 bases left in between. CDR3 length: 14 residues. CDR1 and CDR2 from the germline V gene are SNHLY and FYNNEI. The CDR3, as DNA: TGTGCCAGCAGGCGGGGACAGTACACAGATACGCAGTATTTT. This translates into CASRRGQYTDTQYF. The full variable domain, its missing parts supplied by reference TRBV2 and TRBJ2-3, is EPEVTQTPSHQVTQMGQEVILRCVPISNHLYFYWYRQILGQKVEFLVSFYNNEISEKSEIFDDQFSVERPDGSNFTLKIRSTKLEDSAMYFCASRRGQYTDTQYFGPGTRLTVL.

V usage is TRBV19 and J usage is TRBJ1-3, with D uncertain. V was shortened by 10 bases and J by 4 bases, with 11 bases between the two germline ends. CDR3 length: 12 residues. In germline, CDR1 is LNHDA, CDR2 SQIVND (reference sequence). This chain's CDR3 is CATSVNGNTIYF. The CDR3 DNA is TGTGCCACCTCAGTGAACGGAAACACCATATATTTT. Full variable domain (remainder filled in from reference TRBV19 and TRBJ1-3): DGGITQSPKYLFRKEGQNVTLSCEQNLNHDAMYWYRQDPGQGLRLIYYSQIVNDFQKGDIAEGYSVSREKKESFPLTVTSAQKNPTAFYLCATSVNGNTIYFGEGSWLTVV.

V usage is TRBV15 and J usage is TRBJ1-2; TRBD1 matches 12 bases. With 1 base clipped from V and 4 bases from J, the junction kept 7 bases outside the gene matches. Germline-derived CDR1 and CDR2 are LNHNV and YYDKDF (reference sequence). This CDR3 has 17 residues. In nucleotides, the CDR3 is TGTGCCACCAGCAGAGTTGCCGGGACAGGGGGCATCTATGGCTACACCTTC. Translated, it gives CATSRVAGTGGIYGYTF.

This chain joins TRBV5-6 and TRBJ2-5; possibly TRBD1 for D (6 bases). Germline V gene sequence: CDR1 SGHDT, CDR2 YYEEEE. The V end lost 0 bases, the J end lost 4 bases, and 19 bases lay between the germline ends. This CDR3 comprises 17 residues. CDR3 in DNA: TGTGCCAGCAGCTTGGGTATCAGGGGCCGGTTGGGAGAGACCCAGTACTTC. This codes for CASSLGIRGRLGETQYF.

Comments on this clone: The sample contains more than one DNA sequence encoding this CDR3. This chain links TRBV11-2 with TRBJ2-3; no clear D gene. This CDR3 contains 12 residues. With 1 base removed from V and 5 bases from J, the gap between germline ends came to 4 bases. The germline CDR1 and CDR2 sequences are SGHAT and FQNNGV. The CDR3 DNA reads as TGTGCCAGCAGCTTAGGAGGAGATACGCAGTATTTT. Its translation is CASSLGGDTQYF.

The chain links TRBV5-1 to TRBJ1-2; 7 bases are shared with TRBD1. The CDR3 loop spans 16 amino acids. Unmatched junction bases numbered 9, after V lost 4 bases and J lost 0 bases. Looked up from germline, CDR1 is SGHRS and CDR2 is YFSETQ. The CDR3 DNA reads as TGCGCCAGCAGCCCGACAGGGACTTCTACTAACTATGGCTACACCTTC. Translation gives CASSPTGTSTNYGYTF.

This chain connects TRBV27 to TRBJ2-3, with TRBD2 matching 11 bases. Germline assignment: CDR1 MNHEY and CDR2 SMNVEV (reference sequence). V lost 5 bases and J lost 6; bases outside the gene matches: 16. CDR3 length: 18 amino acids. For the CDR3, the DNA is TGTGCCAGCAGTCCCCCCCTCCGAGGTGCTAGCGGGAGGGATACGCAGTATTTT. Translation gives CASSPPLRGASGRDTQYF.

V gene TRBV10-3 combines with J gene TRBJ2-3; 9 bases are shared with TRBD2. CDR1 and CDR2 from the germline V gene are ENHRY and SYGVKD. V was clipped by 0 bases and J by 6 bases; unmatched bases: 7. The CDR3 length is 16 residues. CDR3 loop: CAISESNSGSLDTQYF. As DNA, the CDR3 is TGTGCCATCAGTGAGTCGAATAGCGGGAGTCTGGATACGCAGTATTTT.

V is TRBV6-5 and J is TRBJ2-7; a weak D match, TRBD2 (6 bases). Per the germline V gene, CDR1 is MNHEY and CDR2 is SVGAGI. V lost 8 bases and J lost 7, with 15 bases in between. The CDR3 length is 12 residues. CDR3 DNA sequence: TGTGCCAGCGGTAGGGGACTCCGTGAGCAGTACTTC. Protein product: CASGRGLREQYF.

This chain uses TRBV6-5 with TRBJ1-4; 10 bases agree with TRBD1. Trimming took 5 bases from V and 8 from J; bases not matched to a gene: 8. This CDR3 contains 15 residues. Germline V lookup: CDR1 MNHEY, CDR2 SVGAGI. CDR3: CASSPLTGGIEKLFF. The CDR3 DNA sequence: TGTGCCAGCAGTCCCCTGACAGGGGGCATAGAAAAACTGTTTTTT.

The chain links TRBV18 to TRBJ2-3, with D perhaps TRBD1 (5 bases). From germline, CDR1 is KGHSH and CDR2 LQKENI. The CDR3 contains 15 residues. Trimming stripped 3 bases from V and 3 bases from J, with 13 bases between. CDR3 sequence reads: CASSPAGPGTDTQYF. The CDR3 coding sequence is TGTGCCAGCTCACCTGCAGGGCCCGGGACAGATACGCAGTATTTT.

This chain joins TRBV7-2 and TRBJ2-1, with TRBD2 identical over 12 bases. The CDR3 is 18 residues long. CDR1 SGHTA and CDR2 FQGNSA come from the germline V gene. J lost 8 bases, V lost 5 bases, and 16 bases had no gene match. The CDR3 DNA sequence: TGTGCCAGCAGCCCACCGGGGCTAGCGGGAGGGTCCCCCCATGAGCAGTTCTTC. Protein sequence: CASSPPGLAGGSPHEQFF.

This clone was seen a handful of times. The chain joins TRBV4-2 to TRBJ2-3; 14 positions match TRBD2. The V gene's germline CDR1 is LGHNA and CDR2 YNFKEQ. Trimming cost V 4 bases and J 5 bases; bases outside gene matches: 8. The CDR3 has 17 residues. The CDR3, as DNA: TGTGCCAGCAGCCTCACGGGACTAGCGGGAGTAGGAGATACGCAGTATTTT. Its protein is CASSLTGLAGVGDTQYF.

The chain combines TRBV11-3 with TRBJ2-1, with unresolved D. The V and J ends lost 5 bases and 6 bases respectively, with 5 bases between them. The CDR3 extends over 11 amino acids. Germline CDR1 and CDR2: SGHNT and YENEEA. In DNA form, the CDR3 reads TGTGCCAGCAGCCGTTGCAATGAGCAGTTCTTC. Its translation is CASSRCNEQFF.

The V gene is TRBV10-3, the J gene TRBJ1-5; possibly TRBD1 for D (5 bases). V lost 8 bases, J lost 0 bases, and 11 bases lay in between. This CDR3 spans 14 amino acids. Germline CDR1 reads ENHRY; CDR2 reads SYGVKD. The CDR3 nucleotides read TGTGCCATCGGACAATCTAATAGCAATCAGCCCCAGCATTTT. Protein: CAIGQSNSNQPQHF.

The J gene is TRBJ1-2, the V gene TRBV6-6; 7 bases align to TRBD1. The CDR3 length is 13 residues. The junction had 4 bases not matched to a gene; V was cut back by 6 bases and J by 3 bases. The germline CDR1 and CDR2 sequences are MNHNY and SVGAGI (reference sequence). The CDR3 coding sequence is TGTGCCAGCAGGAGGACAGGAGACTATGGCTACACCTTC. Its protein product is CASRRTGDYGYTF.